This T cell receptor (beta chain) was identified in a study of identical twins. Findings and caveats of the study: Memory repertoires lacked the insertion deficit that abundant cord blood beta clonotypes showed. In zero-insertion analyses, partial confounding could arise from invariant MAIT and iNKT cells.

Template switching added a universal primer binding site, and final cDNA carried unique molecular identifiers. From the 5' RACE reads, TCRdb called clonotypes with MiXCR, one entry per CDR3 protein. The data hold 1.5 million to 2 million distinct CDR3 sequences, with more than 30% observed a single time. This clonotype has just a few counts. The antigen remains unidentified. All donors comprised healthy Caucasians. The CDR3 loop spans 16 amino acids. V shed 4 bases, J shed 6 bases, and the junction held 11 bases outside the gene matches. Germline V gene sequence: CDR1 SGDLS, CDR2 YYNGEE. What was sequenced was cord blood. The TCR was taken from a newborn girl in good health. The rearrangement uses TRBV9 and TRBJ2-3, with 10 bases that match TRBD2. CDR3 in DNA: TGTGCCAGCAGCTTAAGCGGGGGGGAGGTGGTTGATACGCAGTATTTT. Protein: CASSLSGGEVVDTQYF.